This entry concerns a single TCR beta chain. V trimming: 3 bases; J trimming: 4 bases; junction bases outside the gene matches: 2. The CDR3 spans 15 residues. Germline-derived CDR1 and CDR2 are SGHTA and FQGTGA. The sample belongs to a study of blood T cell repertoires in COVID-19. About the study: Researchers got acute and convalescent COVID-19 samples from the United States, Italy and Spain. The analysed material was cDNA or gDNA that came from T cells, B-cell-depleted T cells, or PBMCs.

TCRdb keeps only in-frame clones here, not all; method: immunoSEQ multiplex PCR. The table records 200,000 to 300,000 clones, 86% of them present only once. The study recruited people aged roughly 18 to 89 years across approximately 24 US areas. Cohort 3 donors counted as recovered after two negative PCRs, clearance, or resolved symptoms. The genes are TRBV7-3 and TRBJ2-2, with 10 nucleotides matching TRBD2. The sample consisted of PBMCs or T cells enriched from blood (not recorded which). The sequence was obtained from a woman aged 45-65 years who had recovered from COVID-19. CDR3 sequence reads: CASSLRLAGTGELFF. CDR3 bases: TGTGCCAGCAGCTTGAGACTAGCGGGCACCGGGGAGCTGTTTTTT. Combining the CDR3 with reference TRBV7-3 and TRBJ2-2 gives the whole variable domain GAGVSQTPSNKVTEKGKYVELRCDPISGHTALYWYRQSLGQGPEFLIYFQGTGAADDSGLPNDRFFAVRPEGSVSTLKIQRTERGDSAVYLCASSLRLAGTGELFFGEGSRLTVL.